This T cell receptor beta chain originates from a study of beta chain features in type 1 diabetes. The wider study: Researchers looked at over 100,000,000 sorted cells across all samples.

Expressed TCRB transcripts were sequenced because the isolated RNA had all been reverse transcribed beforehand. When averaged, stem cell-like memory T cell samples yielded about 1 million reads. Some clones are missing from TCRdb's copy, which holds only in-frame ones; the method was immunoSEQ multiplex PCR. The sample includes approximately 40,000 clones, approximately 49% of them seen just once. The CDR3 totals 14 residues. The germline CDR1 and CDR2 sequences are MNHNY and SVGAGI (reference sequence). The V end lost 4 bases, the J end lost 0 bases, and 7 bases lay between the germline ends. Averaging around 110 mL, one heparinised blood draw came from each individual donor. Concerning this clone itself: As yet, its antigen is unknown.

General observations from the study: When VDJ junctions were examined, type 1 diabetes patients showed fewer insertions and more deletions.

The sequenced sample consisted of stem cell memory CD4+ T cells from blood. The receptor was derived from a woman aged 25 to 39 in good health. The chain joins TRBV6-6 to TRBJ1-5, with D unresolved. CDR3 sequence reads: CASSFTDSNQPQHF. The DNA of the CDR3 is TGTGCCAGCAGTTTCACAGATAGCAATCAGCCCCAGCATTTT.